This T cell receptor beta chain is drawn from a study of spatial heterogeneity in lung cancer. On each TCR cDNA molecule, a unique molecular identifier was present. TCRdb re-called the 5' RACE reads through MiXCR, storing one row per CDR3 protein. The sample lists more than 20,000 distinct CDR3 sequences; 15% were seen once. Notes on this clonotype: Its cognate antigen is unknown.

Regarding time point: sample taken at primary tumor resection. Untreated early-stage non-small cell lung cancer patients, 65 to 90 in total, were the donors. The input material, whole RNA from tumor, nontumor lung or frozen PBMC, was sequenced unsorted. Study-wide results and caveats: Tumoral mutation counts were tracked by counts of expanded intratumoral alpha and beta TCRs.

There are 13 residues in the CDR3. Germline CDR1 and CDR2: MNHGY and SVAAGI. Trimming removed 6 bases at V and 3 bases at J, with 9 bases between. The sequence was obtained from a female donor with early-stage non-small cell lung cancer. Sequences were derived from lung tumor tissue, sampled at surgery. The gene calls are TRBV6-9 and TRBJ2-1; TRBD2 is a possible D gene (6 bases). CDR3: CASRTDYYNEQFF. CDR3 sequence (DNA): TGTGCCAGCAGGACGGACTACTACAATGAGCAGTTCTTC.